The rows below give T cell receptor beta chains drawn from one sample of a study of T-cell reconstitution after alpha-beta-depleted transplantation in children. TCRdb used MiXCR to reprocess the PCR reads, holding one entry per CDR3 protein. Among about 20,000 distinct CDR3 sequences listed, approximately 13% were seen once. This specimen was PBMCs, mostly from graft donor cells, taken 60 days after TCRalphabeta/CD19-depleted stem cell transplant. Source of these receptors: a female patient younger than 10 who had a stem cell transplant for congenital amegakaryocytic thrombocytopenia, so the T cells may come from the graft donor. Both conserved end residues are part of each CDR3. The D gene is left open where the match is weak. Not all rows give a size; the values are once, few, many and, for expanded clones, a class.

d_call j_call cdr3_length v_call clone_size cdr3_nt cdr3_aa
NA TRBJ2-1 15 TRBV7-3 NA TGTGCCAGCAGCTTAAGAACTACCCACTACAATGAGCAGTTCTTC CASSLRTTHYNEQFF
NA TRBJ2-5 14 TRBV12-3/TRBV12-4 many TGTGCCAGCAGTTTCCCCCAGAGTCAAGAGACCCAGTACTTC CASSFPQSQETQYF
NA TRBJ2-7 10 TRBV29-1 many TGCAGCGTTGAACAGGGGGAGCAGTACTTC CSVEQGEQYF
TRBD2 TRBJ2-1 12 TRBV3-1 many TGTGCCAGCAGCCCCGGACTAGCGGGAGAGATCTTC CASSPGLAGEIF
NA TRBJ2-5 13 TRBV12-3/TRBV12-4 many TGTGCCAGCAGTTTCCAGAACCAAGAGACCCAGTACTTC CASSFQNQETQYF
NA TRBJ2-2 16 TRBV28 many TGTGCCAGCAGTTTTTTTCCGGATCGGGGCACCGGGGAGCTGTTTTTT CASSFFPDRGTGELFF
TRBD2 TRBJ2-3 16 TRBV12-3/TRBV12-4 many TGTGCCAGCAGTTTATTGCGGGAGGTGAACACAGATACGCAGTATTTT CASSLLREVNTDTQYF
TRBD2 TRBJ2-3 16 TRBV5-6 many TGTGCCAGCAGCGGGTCTAGCGGGAGTTACACAGATACGCAGTATTTT CASSGSSGSYTDTQYF
NA TRBJ2-7 15 TRBV20-1 many TGCAGTGCAAGGTGGCAGGGGCAGGGAACCTACGAGCAGTACTTC CSARWQGQGTYEQYF
NA TRBJ1-5 12 TRBV3-1 many TGTGCCGCCCGGCCCGGCTGTTCGCCCCAGCATTTT CAARPGCSPQHF
NA TRBJ1-2 13 TRBV5-1 many TGCGCCAGCAGCTATCCAGATATGGGAGGCTACACCTTC CASSYPDMGGYTF
NA TRBJ2-5 15 TRBV5-1 many TGCGCCAGCAGAACCCACCGCCAGGGACAAGAGACCCAGTACTTC CASRTHRQGQETQYF
NA TRBJ2-5 15 TRBV5-5 many TGTGCCAGCAGCTTGAGGTCTGGAGTTCAAGAGACCCAGTACTTC CASSLRSGVQETQYF
NA TRBJ2-3 14 TRBV20-1 many TGCAGTGCTAGAGATGGCAGATTCACAGATACGCAGTATTTT CSARDGRFTDTQYF
NA TRBJ2-1 17 TRBV5-6 many TGTGCCAGCAGCCGCATCGGGGCGGAGTTGGCCCCCAATGAGCAGTTCTTC CASSRIGAELAPNEQFF
NA TRBJ2-6 14 TRBV5-1 many TGCGCCAGCAGTTCAGCTCTAGGGGCCAACGTCCTGACTTTC CASSSALGANVLTF
NA TRBJ2-7 15 TRBV18 many TGTGCCAGCTCCCCCACCTTAGGAGGCGGCTACGAGCAGTACTTC CASSPTLGGGYEQYF
NA TRBJ2-2 15 TRBV5-1 NA TGCGCCAGCAGCTACAGGGTATCGAACACCGGGGAGCTGTTTTTT CASSYRVSNTGELFF
NA TRBJ1-1 12 TRBV5-1 many TGCGCCAGCAGCTTATCTCGATCTGAAGCTTTCTTT CASSLSRSEAFF
TRBD2 TRBJ2-1 14 TRBV20-1 medium-sized TGCAGTGCTAGCAGGACTAGCGGGGGGAATGAGCAGTTCTTC CSASRTSGGNEQFF
NA TRBJ1-1 15 TRBV15 few TGTGCCACCAGCAGAGGTAGGACAAGGAACACTGAAGCTTTCTTT CATSRGRTRNTEAFF
NA TRBJ2-5 15 TRBV20-1 many TGCAGTGCTAGAGATGGGGGAGAACGGGGGGAGACCCAGTACTTC CSARDGGERGETQYF
TRBD2 TRBJ2-1 20 TRBV20-1 NA TGCAGTGCTAGACCCTCGGGACTAGCGGGAGGAGGATGGTCCTACAATGAGCAGTTCTTC CSARPSGLAGGGWSYNEQFF
NA TRBJ2-7 16 TRBV4-1 many TGCGCCAGCACACTAAGAGAGGGGGCTAGCGGCTACGAGCAGTACTTC CASTLREGASGYEQYF
NA TRBJ2-2 14 TRBV5-1 many TGCGCCAGCAGCTTAGGACGTTCTGGCGGGGAGCTGTTTTTT CASSLGRSGGELFF
NA TRBJ2-4 14 TRBV6-5 many TGTGCCAGCAGTTATGCCCTCGACCGGGGCATTCAGTACTTC CASSYALDRGIQYF
NA TRBJ2-1 13 TRBV7-7 NA TGTGCCAGCAGCTTAGGATTTGGGAATGAGCAGTTCTTC CASSLGFGNEQFF
NA TRBJ2-7 13 TRBV19 NA TGTGCCAGTAGTTTATTAAATGCGGACGAGCAGTACTTC CASSLLNADEQYF
NA TRBJ1-1 15 TRBV4-1 many TGCGCCAGCAGCCAAGCTCGTGGACAGTTCACTGAAGCTTTCTTT CASSQARGQFTEAFF